One and the same sample provided the 8 T cell receptor beta chains below, sequenced in a study of blood T cell repertoires in COVID-19. This table comes from immunoSEQ multiplex PCR, and its TCRdb copy is limited to in-frame clones, with some not included. Of roughly 100,000 clones in the sample, about four fifths were seen once. Sequenced material: peripheral blood. The receptors derive from a woman of 80 years or more with acute or convalescent COVID-19.

The rearrangement joins TRBV2 to TRBJ2-2; unclear D gene. Germline assignment: CDR1 SNHLY and CDR2 FYNNEI. The V and J ends lost 3 bases and 4 bases respectively, with 6 bases between them. CDR3 length: 13 residues. The CDR3 nucleotides read TGTGCCAGCAGTGAGACAAGCACCGGGGAGCTGTTTTTT. Translated: CASSETSTGELFF.

The CDR3 sequence is CASSPRPGSSYEQYV. Written as DNA, the CDR3 is TGTGCCAGCAGCCCCAGGCCCGGGAGCTCCTACGAGCAGTACGTC. This chain connects TRBV27 to TRBJ2-7; the D gene is possibly TRBD2 (6 bases). Germline-derived CDR1 and CDR2 are MNHEY and SMNVEV (reference sequence). This CDR3 spans 15 amino acids. Between the trimmed V and J ends, which lost 6 bases and 0 bases, there was a span of 15 bases.

The chain uses TRBV29-1 and TRBJ2-3, with 8 nucleotides matching TRBD2. CDR1 and CDR2 from the germline V gene are SQVTM and ANQGSEA. The CDR3 is 15 amino acids. Trimming removed 1 base from V and 3 bases from J; junction bases left unmatched: 6. In DNA, the CDR3 is TGCAGCGTTGAAGGTGGTAGCGGGATTACAGATACGCAGTATTTT. It yields the protein CSVEGGSGITDTQYF.

The chain carries TRBV9 and TRBJ2-7; TRBD1 matches at 8 bases. The CDR3 runs 14 residues. In germline, CDR1 is SGDLS, CDR2 YYNGEE. Trimming cost V 0 bases and J 6 bases; bases outside gene matches: 5. CDR3 DNA sequence: TGTGCCAGCAGCGTAGGTGCAGGGGGCGTCGAGCAGTACTTC. Translated, it gives CASSVGAGGVEQYF.

The genes are TRBV29-1 and TRBJ2-7; weak D call: TRBD2 (7 bases). Germline CDR1 reads SQVTM; CDR2 reads ANQGSEA. This CDR3 spans 15 amino acids. Trimming cost V 0 bases and J 3 bases, with 15 bases left between them. This CDR3 reads CSVEEEREGGYEQYV. CDR3 bases: TGCAGCGTTGAAGAAGAGCGGGAAGGGGGCTACGAGCAGTACGTC.

This chain connects TRBV19 to TRBJ2-1; no clear D. The CDR3 has 11 residues. V was pared by 2 bases and J by 7 bases, with 3 bases between. Germline V gene data show CDR1 as LNHDA and CDR2 as SQIVND (reference sequence). This chain's CDR3 is CASSITNEQFF. The CDR3 DNA reads as TGTGCCAGTAGTATAACAAATGAGCAGTTCTTC.

This clone has a single count. The chain employs TRBV18 and TRBJ1-5; D perhaps matches TRBD1 (5 bases). V lost 2 bases and J lost 2, with 10 bases in between. The CDR3 spans 15 residues. Looked up from germline, CDR1 is KGHSH and CDR2 is LQKENI. CDR3 sequence: CASSPRGMGNQPQHF. In DNA, the CDR3 is TGTGCCAGCTCACCAAGGGGAATGGGCAATCAGCCCCAGCATTTT.

V is TRBV6-5 and J is TRBJ2-7; the match to TRBD1 covers 10 bases. This CDR3 contains 13 residues. Looked up from germline, CDR1 is MNHEY and CDR2 is SVGAGI. V shed 6 bases, J shed 6 bases, and the junction held 5 bases outside the gene matches. CDR3 sequence reads: CASSPGTGAEQYV. In DNA form, the CDR3 reads TGTGCCAGCAGCCCCGGGACAGGGGCCGAGCAGTACGTC.